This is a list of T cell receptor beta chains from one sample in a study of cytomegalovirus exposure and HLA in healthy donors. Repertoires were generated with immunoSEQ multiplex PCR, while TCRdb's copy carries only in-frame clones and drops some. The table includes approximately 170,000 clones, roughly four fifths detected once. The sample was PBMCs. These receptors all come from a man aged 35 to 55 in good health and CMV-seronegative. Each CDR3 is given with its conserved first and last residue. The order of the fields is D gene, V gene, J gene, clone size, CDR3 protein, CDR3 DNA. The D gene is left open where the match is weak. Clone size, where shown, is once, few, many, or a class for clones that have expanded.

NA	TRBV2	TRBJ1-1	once	CASRYTEAFF	TGTGCCAGCAGATATACTGAAGCTTTCTTT
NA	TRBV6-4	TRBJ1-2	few	CASSPLPGASHGYTF	TGTGCCAGCAGCCCCCTTCCGGGAGCTTCGCATGGCTACACCTTC
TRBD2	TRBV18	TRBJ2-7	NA	CASSPGLAGSYEQYF	TGTGCCAGCTCACCCGGACTAGCGGGGTCCTACGAGCAGTACTTC
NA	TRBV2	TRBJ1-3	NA	CASKTDQDSGNTIYF	TGTGCCAGCAAAACAGACCAGGACTCTGGAAACACCATATATTTT
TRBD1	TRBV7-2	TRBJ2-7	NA	CASSGGGGTGRYEQYF	TGTGCCAGCAGCGGAGGGGGAGGGACAGGGCGCTACGAGCAGTACTTC
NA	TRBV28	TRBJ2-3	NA	CASSFAVGFTDTQYF	TGTGCCAGCAGTTTTGCAGTTGGCTTCACAGATACGCAGTATTTT
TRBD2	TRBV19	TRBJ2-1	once	CASKSSGLSSYNEQFF	TGTGCCAGTAAGTCTAGCGGGTTGAGCTCCTACAATGAGCAGTTCTTC
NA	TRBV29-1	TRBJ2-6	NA	CSVVRVGANVLTF	TGCAGCGTTGTCCGGGTGGGGGCCAACGTCCTGACTTTC
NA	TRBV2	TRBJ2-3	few	CASSFSGVADTQYF	TGTGCCAGCAGCTTCTCCGGGGTGGCAGATACGCAGTATTTT
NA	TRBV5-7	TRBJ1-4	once	CASSAGDTGNEKLFF	TGTGCCAGCAGCGCTGGGGACACTGGGAATGAAAAACTGTTTTTT
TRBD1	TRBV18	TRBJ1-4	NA	CASSPTVWQGERGATNKKLFF	TGTGCCAGCTCACCCACCGTCTGGCAGGGGGAAAGGGGTGCAACTAATAAAAAACTGTTTTTT
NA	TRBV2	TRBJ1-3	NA	CAFTIQGMGGNTIYF	TGTGCCTTCACCATACAGGGCATGGGAGGAAACACCATATATTTT
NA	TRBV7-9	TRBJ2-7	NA	CASSPSRGATYEQYF	TGTGCCAGCAGCCCCTCCCGGGGGGCCACCTACGAGCAGTACTTC
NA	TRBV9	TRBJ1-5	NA	CASSAPTGSSNQPQHF	TGCGCCAGCAGCGCCCCGACAGGCAGTAGCAATCAGCCCCAGCATTTT
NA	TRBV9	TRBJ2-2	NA	CASSEVIADTGELFF	TGTGCCAGCAGCGAGGTTATAGCGGACACCGGGGAGCTGTTTTTT
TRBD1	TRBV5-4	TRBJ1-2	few	CASSPGQLIPYGYTF	TGTGCCAGCAGCCCGGGACAGCTCATCCCCTATGGCTACACCTTC
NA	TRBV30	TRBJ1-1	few	CAWSQTTGLVFF	TGTGCCTGGAGCCAAACCACAGGGTTGGTTTTCTTT
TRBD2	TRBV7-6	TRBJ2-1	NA	CASSRVAGGSYNEQFF	TGTGCCAGCAGCCGAGTAGCGGGAGGGTCCTACAATGAGCAGTTCTTC
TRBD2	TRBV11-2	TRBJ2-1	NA	CASSQVAGRGNEQFF	TGTGCCAGCAGCCAAGTAGCGGGAAGGGGTAATGAGCAGTTCTTC
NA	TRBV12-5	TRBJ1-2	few	CASASAGDYGYTF	TGTGCTAGTGCCTCGGCGGGGGACTATGGCTACACCTTC
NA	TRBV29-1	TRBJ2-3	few	CSVHAGSTDTQYF	TGCAGCGTCCACGCGGGATCCACAGATACGCAGTATTTT
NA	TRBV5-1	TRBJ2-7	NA	CASSSVGSEQYF	TGCGCCAGCAGCTCCGTCGGGTCCGAGCAGTACTTC
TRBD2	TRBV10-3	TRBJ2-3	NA	CAISDPGREGTDTQYF	TGTGCCATCAGTGACCCCGGGCGGGAGGGAACAGATACGCAGTATTTT
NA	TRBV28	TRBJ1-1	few	CASIRGGAETEAFF	TGTGCCAGCATCCGGGGGGGGGCGGAGACTGAAGCTTTCTTT
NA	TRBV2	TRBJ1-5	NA	CASSEYLGQPQHF	TGTGCCAGCAGTGAATACCTAGGACAGCCCCAGCATTTT
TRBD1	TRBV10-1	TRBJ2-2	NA	CASSGTGTNTGELFF	TGCGCCAGCAGCGGGACAGGAACGAACACCGGGGAGCTGTTTTTT
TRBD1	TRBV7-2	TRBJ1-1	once	CASSLRLATGTGEGTEAFF	TGTGCCAGCAGCCTAAGACTTGCAACCGGGACAGGGGAGGGGACTGAAGCTTTCTTT
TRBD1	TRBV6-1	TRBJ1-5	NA	CAGGTGSGRGEPQHF	TGTGCCGGGGGGACAGGGTCTGGCCGCGGTGAGCCCCAGCATTTT
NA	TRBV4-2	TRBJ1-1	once	CASSSRARNTEAFF	TGTGCCAGCAGCTCCAGGGCCCGGAACACTGAAGCTTTCTTT
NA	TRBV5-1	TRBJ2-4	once	CASRSQPGTDSQYF	TGCGCCAGCAGATCGCAGCCAGGGACGGACAGTCAGTACTTC
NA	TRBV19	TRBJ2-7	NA	CASSHPGVIGYEQYF	TGTGCCAGTAGTCATCCAGGGGTAATAGGGTACGAGCAGTACTTC
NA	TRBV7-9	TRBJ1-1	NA	CASHEGRRGTEAFF	TGTGCCAGCCACGAGGGAAGGAGGGGTACTGAAGCTTTCTTT
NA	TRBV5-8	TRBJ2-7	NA	CASSLYASASYEQYF	TGTGCCAGCAGCTTGTACGCTAGCGCCAGCTACGAGCAGTACTTC
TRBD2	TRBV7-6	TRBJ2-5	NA	CASSPLDSSAGGETQYF	TGTGCCAGCAGCCCCCTTGACTCGTCCGCGGGGGGGGAGACCCAGTACTTC
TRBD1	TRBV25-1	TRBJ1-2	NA	CASSEGGTAKKGYTF	TGTGCCAGCAGTGAAGGCGGGACAGCTAAAAAAGGCTACACCTTC
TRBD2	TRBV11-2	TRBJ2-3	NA	CASSQTSGVSDTQYF	TGTGCCAGCAGCCAGACTAGCGGAGTGTCAGATACGCAGTATTTT
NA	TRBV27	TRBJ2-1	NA	CASSLGVDGARGEQFF	TGTGCCAGCAGTTTAGGGGTAGATGGGGCGCGGGGCGAGCAGTTCTTC
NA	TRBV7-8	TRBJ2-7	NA	CASSLGKGYEQYF	TGTGCCAGCAGCCTCGGAAAGGGGTACGAGCAGTACTTC
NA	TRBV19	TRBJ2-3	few	CATGSIRTDTQYF	TGTGCCACCGGTTCGATTCGCACAGATACGCAGTATTTT
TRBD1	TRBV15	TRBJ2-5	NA	CATSRGQVQETQYF	TGTGCCACCAGCAGGGGACAGGTCCAAGAGACCCAGTACTTC
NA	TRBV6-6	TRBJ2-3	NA	CASSFRTLDTQYF	TGTGCCAGCAGTTTCCGAACTCTAGATACGCAGTATTTT
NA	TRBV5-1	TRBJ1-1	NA	CASSHGGAVEAFF	TGCGCCAGCTCTCATGGAGGGGCGGTAGAAGCTTTCTTT
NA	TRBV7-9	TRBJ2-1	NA	CASSSTIISYNEQFF	TGTGCCAGCAGCTCGACTATTATCTCCTACAATGAGCAGTTCTTC
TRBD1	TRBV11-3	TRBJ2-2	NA	CASSEGGQGRGELFF	TGTGCCAGCAGCGAGGGGGGACAGGGTCGCGGGGAGCTGTTTTTT
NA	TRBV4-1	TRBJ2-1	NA	CASSHQTPGYNEQFF	TGCGCCAGCAGCCACCAAACCCCAGGGTACAATGAGCAGTTCTTC
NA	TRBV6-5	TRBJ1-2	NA	CASSYSFRADGYTF	TGTGCCAGCAGTTACTCGTTCAGGGCCGATGGCTACACCTTC